A selection of T cell receptor beta chains follows, all from one sample in a study of blood T cell repertoires in COVID-19. Profiling relied on immunoSEQ multiplex PCR, and the TCRdb table lists in-frame clones only, not all of them. Of about 260,000 clones listed, 70% to 90% were seen once; the top ten hold under 2%. Material: peripheral blood. The receptor source for this set is a man between 25 and 39 years old with active or convalescent COVID-19. The CDR3 runs from the conserved cysteine through the conserved F or W. The D gene is left open where the match is weak. Rows may omit the clone size; those that give it use once, few, many or a size class.

CDR3: CASKRLTEYVGQYF
DNA: TGTGCCAGCAAACGGTTAACAGAGTACGTAGGGCAGTACTTC
D: NA
size: once
length: 14
J: TRBJ2-7
V: TRBV2

CDR3: CASRTQGSNYEQYF
DNA: TGTGCCAGCAGAACCCAGGGTTCTAACTACGAGCAGTACTTC
D: NA
size: NA
length: 14
J: TRBJ2-7
V: TRBV6-5

CDR3: CASSFTDSQNVLTF
DNA: TGTGCCAGCAGCTTCACGGACAGCCAAAACGTCCTGACTTTC
D: NA
size: NA
length: 14
J: TRBJ2-6
V: TRBV7-2

CDR3: CASSFDARTGWQETQYF
DNA: TGTGCCAGCAGCTTCGACGCTCGGACAGGTTGGCAAGAGACCCAGTACTTC
D: TRBD1
size: once
length: 17
J: TRBJ2-5
V: TRBV7-2

CDR3: CASSPQGAGETQYF
DNA: TGTGCCAGCAGTCCACAGGGGGCCGGCGAGACCCAGTACTTC
D: TRBD1
size: NA
length: 14
J: TRBJ2-5
V: TRBV6-5

CDR3: CASSSGLAGYEQYF
DNA: TGTGCCAGCAGCTCGGGACTAGCGGGCTACGAGCAGTACTTC
D: TRBD2
size: NA
length: 14
J: TRBJ2-7
V: TRBV13

CDR3: CASSSGLAATEGYEQYF
DNA: TGTGCCAGCAGCTCGGGACTAGCGGCTACTGAGGGCTACGAGCAGTACTTC
D: TRBD2
size: once
length: 17
J: TRBJ2-7
V: TRBV7-2

CDR3: CASSPPERTNEQFF
DNA: TGTGCCAGCTCACCACCGGAGCGGACTAATGAGCAGTTCTTC
D: NA
size: NA
length: 14
J: TRBJ2-1
V: TRBV18

CDR3: CASSESIFASGPPDTQYF
DNA: TGCGCCAGCAGTGAGTCGATTTTCGCTAGCGGGCCCCCAGATACGCAGTATTTT
D: TRBD2
size: NA
length: 18
J: TRBJ2-3
V: TRBV10-1

CDR3: CASSEVASGGADTQYF
DNA: TGTGCCAGCAGTGAAGTTGCTAGCGGGGGTGCAGATACGCAGTATTTT
D: TRBD2
size: NA
length: 16
J: TRBJ2-3
V: TRBV6-1

CDR3: CASSRRGQGDTEAFF
DNA: TGTGCCAGCTCACGAAGAGGACAGGGAGACACTGAAGCTTTCTTT
D: TRBD1
size: once
length: 15
J: TRBJ1-1
V: TRBV18

CDR3: CASSPGGLAGFTGELFF
DNA: TGTGCCAGCAGCCCGGGGGGCCTAGCGGGGTTTACCGGGGAGCTGTTTTTT
D: TRBD2
size: NA
length: 17
J: TRBJ2-2
V: TRBV6-2/TRBV6-3

CDR3: CASSYRALGDTEAFF
DNA: TGCGCCAGCAGTTACAGGGCTCTGGGGGACACTGAAGCTTTCTTT
D: NA
size: NA
length: 15
J: TRBJ1-1
V: TRBV5-1

CDR3: CAWSVGLSPLHF
DNA: TGTGCCTGGAGTGTAGGACTTTCACCCCTCCACTTT
D: NA
size: few
length: 12
J: TRBJ1-6
V: TRBV30

CDR3: CASSYADVQGNSPLHF
DNA: TGTGCCAGCAGTTACGCCGACGTTCAGGGTAATTCACCCCTCCACTTT
D: NA
size: NA
length: 16
J: TRBJ1-6
V: TRBV6-6

CDR3: CARPARDRVWGTIYF
DNA: TGTGCCCGCCCGGCGCGGGACAGGGTTTGGGGCACCATATATTTT
D: TRBD1
size: NA
length: 15
J: TRBJ1-3
V: TRBV27

CDR3: CASSQTRDRARFNQPQHF
DNA: TGTGCCAGCAGTCAGACTAGGGACAGGGCGCGTTTCAATCAGCCCCAGCATTTT
D: TRBD1
size: NA
length: 18
J: TRBJ1-5
V: TRBV6-6

CDR3: CASSEFGGTQHF
DNA: TGTGCCAGCAGTGAATTCGGGGGGACCCAGCATTTT
D: NA
size: NA
length: 12
J: TRBJ1-5
V: TRBV6-1

CDR3: CASSRGQGFSPLHF
DNA: TGCGCCAGCAGTCGCGGACAGGGATTCTCACCCCTCCACTTT
D: TRBD1
size: NA
length: 14
J: TRBJ1-6
V: TRBV5-1

CDR3: CASSYAGGAGNEQFF
DNA: TGTGCCAGCAGCTATGCTGGGGGGGCTGGAAATGAGCAGTTCTTC
D: NA
size: NA
length: 15
J: TRBJ2-1
V: TRBV11-3

CDR3: CASGLFRTGKGEQYF
DNA: TGTGCTAGTGGTTTGTTCCGGACAGGGAAGGGCGAGCAGTACTTC
D: TRBD1
size: NA
length: 15
J: TRBJ2-7
V: TRBV12-5

CDR3: CASSLLGAGKAEAFF
DNA: TGTGCCAGCAGCTTATTGGGGGCAGGTAAGGCTGAAGCTTTCTTT
D: NA
size: NA
length: 15
J: TRBJ1-1
V: TRBV7-9

CDR3: CASSQVSQGGGYGYTF
DNA: TGTGCCAGCAGCCAAGTCTCACAGGGTGGTGGCTATGGCTACACCTTC
D: NA
size: NA
length: 16
J: TRBJ1-2
V: TRBV3-1/TRBV3-2

CDR3: CASSLRLADSTDTQYF
DNA: TGTGCCAGCAGCCTTCGACTAGCGGACAGCACAGATACGCAGTATTTT
D: TRBD2
size: NA
length: 16
J: TRBJ2-3
V: TRBV7-9

CDR3: CASSAMGQRYSNQPQHF
DNA: TGTGCCAGTAGTGCCATGGGACAGAGATATAGCAATCAGCCCCAGCATTTT
D: TRBD1
size: NA
length: 17
J: TRBJ1-5
V: TRBV19

CDR3: CASSSRQAFNYGYTF
DNA: TGTGCCAGCAGCTCGAGACAAGCCTTCAACTATGGCTACACCTTC
D: NA
size: NA
length: 15
J: TRBJ1-2
V: TRBV7-2

CDR3: CASSYGSGYNEQFF
DNA: TGTGCCAGCAGTTATGGGTCGGGATACAATGAGCAGTTCTTC
D: NA
size: once
length: 14
J: TRBJ2-1
V: TRBV6-5

CDR3: CASSTSGGGSYNEQFF
DNA: TGTGCCAGTAGTACCTCTGGCGGGGGGTCTTACAATGAGCAGTTCTTC
D: TRBD2
size: NA
length: 16
J: TRBJ2-1
V: TRBV19

CDR3: CASSPPFTGSPLNYGYTF
DNA: TGTGCCAGCTCACCACCGTTCACAGGGTCCCCGCTTAACTATGGCTACACCTTC
D: NA
size: NA
length: 18
J: TRBJ1-2
V: TRBV18

CDR3: CASRGRTDTQYF
DNA: TGCGCCAGCAGGGGCCGCACAGATACGCAGTATTTT
D: NA
size: NA
length: 12
J: TRBJ2-3
V: TRBV4-1

CDR3: CASSLRLAGALSYNEQFF
DNA: TGTGCCAGCAGTTTAAGGCTAGCGGGGGCCCTTTCCTACAATGAGCAGTTCTTC
D: TRBD2
size: NA
length: 18
J: TRBJ2-1
V: TRBV27

CDR3: CASSPTVQGTFNEKLFF
DNA: TGTGCCAGCAGCCCAACCGTACAGGGGACATTTAATGAAAAACTGTTTTTT
D: TRBD1
size: NA
length: 17
J: TRBJ1-4
V: TRBV7-9

CDR3: CASSPGQGYGYTF
DNA: TGTGCCAGTAGCCCGGGACAGGGCTATGGCTACACCTTC
D: TRBD1
size: NA
length: 13
J: TRBJ1-2
V: TRBV19

CDR3: CASREGQAGGKLFF
DNA: TGTGCCAGCAGGGAAGGACAGGCCGGCGGAAAACTGTTTTTT
D: TRBD1
size: NA
length: 14
J: TRBJ1-4
V: TRBV6-1

CDR3: CASSSTVQETQYF
DNA: TGTGCCAGCTCTTCTACTGTGCAAGAGACCCAGTACTTC
D: NA
size: NA
length: 13
J: TRBJ2-5
V: TRBV18

CDR3: CASSSSTSGVDLGQYF
DNA: TGTGCCAGCAGCTCTTCGACTAGCGGGGTTGATTTAGGGCAGTATTTT
D: TRBD2
size: NA
length: 16
J: TRBJ2-3
V: TRBV5-6

CDR3: CASSPLDRRKALNEQYF
DNA: TGTGCCAGCAGCCCCTTAGACAGGCGAAAGGCTCTGAACGAGCAGTACTTC
D: NA
size: NA
length: 17
J: TRBJ2-7
V: TRBV14

CDR3: CASSLGRTGQGEETQYF
DNA: TGTGCCAGCAGCTTGGGTCGGACAGGACAGGGGGAAGAGACCCAGTACTTC
D: TRBD1
size: NA
length: 17
J: TRBJ2-5
V: TRBV5-4

CDR3: CASSLFLDTEAFF
DNA: TGCGCCAGCAGCCTATTTTTAGACACTGAAGCTTTCTTT
D: NA
size: NA
length: 13
J: TRBJ1-1
V: TRBV5-1